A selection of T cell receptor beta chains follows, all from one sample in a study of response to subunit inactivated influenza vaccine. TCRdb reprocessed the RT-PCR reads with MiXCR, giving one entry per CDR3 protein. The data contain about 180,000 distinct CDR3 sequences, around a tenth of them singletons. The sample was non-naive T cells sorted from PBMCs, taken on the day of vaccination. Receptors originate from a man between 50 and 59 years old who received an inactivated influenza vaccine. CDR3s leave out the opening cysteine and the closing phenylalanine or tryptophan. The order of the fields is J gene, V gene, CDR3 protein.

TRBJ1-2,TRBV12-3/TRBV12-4,ASRPGQSSYGYT
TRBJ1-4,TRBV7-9,ASRVDGRVGEKLF
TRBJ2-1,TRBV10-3,AISTAQGLAVHNEQF
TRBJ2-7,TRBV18,ASASGGYEQY
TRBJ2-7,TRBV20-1,SAPGASSGVSYEQY
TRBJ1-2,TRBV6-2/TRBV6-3,ASSYSGYGYT
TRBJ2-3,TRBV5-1,ASSPRDWDTDTQY
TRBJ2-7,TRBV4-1,ASSQSPQLYEQY
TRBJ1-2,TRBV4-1,ASSQDRAGDGYT
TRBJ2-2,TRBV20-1,SARDRANTGELF